This T cell receptor (beta chain) stems from a study of OX40 agonist ivuxolimab in advanced cancers. Study-wide findings and caveats: CD4+ and CD8+ T cells in blood underwent clonal expansion by week 6 at 0.1 to 3.0 mg/kg.

Individuals having autoimmune disease history or systemic immunosuppression were not enrolled. There are 16 residues in the CDR3. V lost 3 bases and J lost 5; bases outside the gene matches: 10. Germline CDR1 is SGHAT and CDR2 is FQNNGV. As to this clone: Its specificity is not known.

Produced via immunoSEQ multiplex PCR; TCRdb's table is partial and in-frame only. The sample holds roughly 41,000 clones, 70% to 85% seen once. The chain links TRBV11-2 to TRBJ2-7, with TRBD1 matching 10 bases. The TCR originated in an adult with an advanced solid tumor such as melanoma, head and neck, liver or kidney cancer. Sequenced material: CD4+ or CD8+ T cells sorted from blood, taken in a trial of the OX40 agonist ivuxolimab. CDR3: CASSFARDRGIHEQYF. The CDR3 DNA is TGTGCCAGCAGCTTTGCCCGGGACAGGGGAATCCACGAGCAGTACTTC.